Shown below are 23 T cell receptor beta chains from a single sample sequenced in a study of cytomegalovirus exposure and HLA in healthy donors. With 60 Vbeta and 13 Jbeta primers, the PCR was carried out. The repertoire was sequenced with immunoSEQ multiplex PCR; TCRdb's copy has only in-frame clones and lacks some. The repertoire consists of about 200,000 clones, with roughly 80% occurring once and the leading ten covering roughly 3.1%. The sample comprised PBMCs. All receptors derive from a man aged 25 to 40 in good health and CMV-seronegative.

For the CDR3, the DNA is TGCGCCAGCAGCTTGGGGGGAGTTCGGGGCTACGAGCAGTACTTC. This sequence encodes CASSLGGVRGYEQYF. J is TRBJ2-7 and V is TRBV5-1; maybe TRBD2 (5 bases). The germline CDR1 and CDR2 sequences are SGHRS and YFSETQ. Trimming removed 0 bases at V and 3 bases at J, with 13 bases between. The CDR3 spans 15 residues.

The chain joins TRBV5-1 to TRBJ2-7; 10 nucleotides match TRBD1. V lost 3 bases, J lost 9 bases, and 6 bases stayed unmatched. From germline, CDR1 is SGHRS and CDR2 YFSETQ. This CDR3 region has 13 residues. The CDR3 DNA is TGCGCCAGCAGCTGGGGACAGGGGAAGGGGCAGTACTTC. Its protein product is CASSWGQGKGQYF. Combining the CDR3 with reference TRBV5-1 and TRBJ2-7 gives the whole variable domain KAGVTQTPRYLIKTRGQQVTLSCSPISGHRSVSWYQQTPGQGLQFLFEYFSETQRNKGNFPGRFSGRQFSNSRSEMNVSTLELGDSALYLCASSWGQGKGQYFGPGTRLTVT.

The rearrangement links TRBV28 to TRBJ2-1; a possible D gene is TRBD1 (7 bases). V lost 6 bases and J lost 3, with 18 bases in between. There are 16 residues in the CDR3. Germline lookup yields CDR1 MDHEN and CDR2 SYDVKM. CDR3 sequence reads: CASSQVGGGIYNEQFF. CDR3 nucleotides: TGTGCCAGCAGCCAGGTAGGAGGGGGCATCTACAATGAGCAGTTCTTC.

The table lists this clone with a count of one. As DNA, the CDR3 is TGCGCCAGCAGCTTGGAGAATGGCCGTTATAACTATGGCTACACCTTC. As protein: CASSLENGRYNYGYTF. The V gene is TRBV5-1, the J gene TRBJ1-2; D is ambiguous. The CDR3 is made up of 16 amino acids. CDR1 is SGHRS, CDR2 YFSETQ, per germline. V was cut by 0 bases and J by 1 base, with 13 bases left in between. The whole variable domain, remainder taken from reference TRBV5-1 and TRBJ1-2, is KAGVTQTPRYLIKTRGQQVTLSCSPISGHRSVSWYQQTPGQGLQFLFEYFSETQRNKGNFPGRFSGRQFSNSRSEMNVSTLELGDSALYLCASSLENGRYNYGYTFGSGTRLTVV.

This chain uses TRBV7-9 with TRBJ1-5; 7 positions match TRBD1. The ends lost 5 bases at V and 2 bases at J; junction bases unmatched: 12. The germline gives CDR1 SEHNR, CDR2 FQNEAQ (reference sequence). This CDR3 has 17 residues. CDR3 region: CASSPSGGPYGNQPQHF. The DNA of the CDR3 is TGTGCCAGCAGCCCCTCAGGGGGACCCTACGGCAATCAGCCCCAGCATTTT.

This chain joins TRBV28 and TRBJ2-3; 9 bases are shared with TRBD2. The CDR3 is made up of 22 amino acids. The trim removed 5 bases at V and 3 bases at J, leaving 27 bases unmatched. The germline CDR1 and CDR2 sequences are MDHEN and SYDVKM. The CDR3 DNA is TGTGCCAGCAGTCTCTTAGGGGGAACTGGGCTAGCGGGGAAAGTGGGAACAGATACGCAGTATTTT. The encoded protein is CASSLLGGTGLAGKVGTDTQYF.

The rearrangement links TRBV28 to TRBJ1-2, with D maybe TRBD1 (6 bases). The CDR3 runs to 13 residues. V lost 7 bases and J 4 bases, leaving 13 bases between the germline ends. Germline V gene data show CDR1 as MDHEN and CDR2 as SYDVKM. The CDR3 loop reads CASTVQGTYGYTF. CDR3 nucleotides: TGTGCCAGCACCGTACAGGGTACCTATGGCTACACCTTC.

The chain has TRBV7-9 and TRBJ1-2; D possibly corresponds to TRBD1 (5 bases). The germline gives CDR1 SEHNR, CDR2 FQNEAQ (reference sequence). The V gene lost 3 bases and the J gene lost 10 bases, with 18 bases spanning the gap. The CDR3 totals 14 residues. Here the CDR3 DNA reads TGTGCCAGCAGCTTTGGCGGGGCAAGTAGTGACTACACCTTC. Translation gives CASSFGGASSDYTF.

The chain has TRBV10-3 and TRBJ2-7; TRBD2 aligns across 8 bases. CDR1 is ENHRY and CDR2 is SYGVKD in the germline V gene. There are 14 residues in the CDR3. J gave up 3 bases and V 5 bases, and 6 bases lay outside the gene matches. CDR3 nucleotides: TGTGCCATCAGTCGGGGGGGGGTTTACTACGAGCAGTACTTC. Translating gives CAISRGGVYYEQYF.

This chain connects TRBV7-3 to TRBJ2-1, with D tentatively TRBD2 (6 bases). The germline V and J ends were trimmed by 3 bases and 6 bases, with 21 bases remaining between them. Germline values: CDR1 SGHTA, CDR2 FQGTGA. CDR3 length: 17 residues. DNA of the CDR3: TGTGCCAGCAGCTTGATGTTCCGGCGGGATGGGGGCAATGAGCAGTTCTTC. Translating gives CASSLMFRRDGGNEQFF.

This chain joins TRBV2 and TRBJ1-2; 8 bases agree with TRBD1. Trimming removed 8 bases from V and 4 bases from J; junction bases left unmatched: 6. Germline V gene data show CDR1 as SNHLY and CDR2 as FYNNEI. The CDR3 length is 13 residues. CDR3 protein: CASGQGASYGYTF. CDR3 sequence (DNA): TGTGCCAGCGGGCAGGGGGCAAGCTATGGCTACACCTTC.

A word on this clone: The same CDR3 also results from other DNA sequences found in this sample. This chain links TRBV6-1 with TRBJ1-4; 7 bases align to TRBD1. The CDR3 extends over 14 amino acids. In germline, CDR1 is MNHNS, CDR2 SASEGT. Trimming cost V 3 bases and J 4 bases; bases outside gene matches: 2. The CDR3 nucleotides read TGTGCCAGCAGTGATAGACAGGGTAATGAAAAACTGTTTTTT. It specifies CASSDRQGNEKLFF.

The CDR3 DNA reads TGTGCAAGTCGCTTAAGCCTGCGGAGGACTGGCACAGATACGCAGTATTTT. Translated: CASRLSLRRTGTDTQYF. V gene TRBV12-2 combines with J gene TRBJ2-3; the D segment call TRBD2 is taken from the table without a DNA check. TRBV12-2 is a recognized pseudogene. The CDR3 totals 17 residues.

The genes are TRBV19 and TRBJ2-7, with D possibly TRBD1 on 6 matching bases. Germline CDR1 reads LNHDA; CDR2 reads SQIVND (reference sequence). V was pared by 1 base and J by 4 bases, with 14 bases between. The CDR3 has 15 residues. The CDR3 reads CASSIVPGEWYEQYF. Written as DNA, the CDR3 is TGTGCCAGTAGTATAGTTCCAGGGGAGTGGTACGAGCAGTACTTC.

This clone was detected only a few times. The chain has TRBV28 and TRBJ2-5, with D maybe TRBD2 (6 bases). The CDR3 is 13 residues long. Trimming took off 3 bases at V and 5 bases at J, with 10 bases between the two ends. Germline V gene lookup returns CDR1 MDHEN and CDR2 SYDVKM. The CDR3 nucleotides are TGTGCCAGCAGTTTGCCAGGGAGGGAGACCCAGTACTTC. Translated: CASSLPGRETQYF.

The chain employs TRBV7-6 and TRBJ1-6; TRBD1 agrees at 8 bases. Trimming took 6 bases from V and 10 from J; bases not matched to a gene: 5. The germline gives CDR1 SGHVS, CDR2 FNYEAQ. The CDR3 loop spans 13 amino acids. CDR3 protein: CASRTGEYSPLHF. The DNA for the CDR3 is TGTGCCAGCAGGACAGGGGAGTACTCACCCCTCCACTTT.

V gene TRBV4-2 combines with J gene TRBJ1-6; D possibly corresponds to TRBD1 (6 bases). Germline V CDR1 and CDR2: LGHNA, YNFKEQ. The CDR3 is 20 residues long. V dropped 4 bases and J dropped 0 bases, with 22 bases sitting between them. The CDR3 loop reads CASSPRAPGHLFSYNSPLHF. Written as DNA, the CDR3 is TGTGCCAGCAGCCCCAGAGCCCCGGGACACCTCTTCTCCTATAATTCACCCCTCCACTTT.

The rearrangement joins TRBV4-2 to TRBJ2-3; 8 bases are shared with TRBD2. Looked up from germline, CDR1 is LGHNA and CDR2 is YNFKEQ. This CDR3 region has 16 residues. J gave up 4 bases and V 4 bases, and 10 bases lay outside the gene matches. The DNA for the CDR3 is TGTGCCAGCAGCCCTCGCCCGCGGGGGGTACCAGATACGCAGTATTTT. Translated: CASSPRPRGVPDTQYF.

The chain employs TRBV28 and TRBJ2-1; possibly TRBD1 for D (5 bases). V was shortened by 6 bases and J by 5 bases, with 8 bases between the two germline ends. The germline CDR1 and CDR2 sequences are MDHEN and SYDVKM. The CDR3 runs to 12 residues. CDR3 residues: CASSVTDNEQFF. The CDR3 nucleotides read TGTGCCAGCAGCGTGACAGACAATGAGCAGTTCTTC.

This clone has a single count. J is TRBJ1-6 and V is TRBV7-3; no firm D call. This CDR3 is 15 amino acids long. V lost 5 bases and J lost 7, with 15 bases in between. Looked up from germline, CDR1 is SGHTA and CDR2 is FQGTGA. CDR3 residues: CASSLPTKSNSPLHF. CDR3 in DNA: TGTGCCAGCAGCCTACCGACTAAAAGCAATTCACCCCTCCACTTT.

The chain combines TRBV18 with TRBJ2-3; 13 bases agree with TRBD2. The V gene's germline CDR1 is KGHSH and CDR2 LQKENI. The junction had 4 bases not matched to a gene; V was cut back by 1 base and J by 3 bases. This CDR3 is 17 amino acids long. CDR3 sequence reads: CASSPLGLAGETDTQYF. The CDR3 bases are TGTGCCAGCTCACCACTCGGACTAGCGGGGGAAACAGATACGCAGTATTTT.

This chain joins TRBV5-1 and TRBJ2-1; D gene ambiguous. Germline CDR1 SGHRS, CDR2 YFSETQ. This CDR3 has 14 residues. V gave up 6 bases and J gave up 4 bases, with 14 bases separating them. The CDR3 DNA follows: TGCGCCAGCACACAGCAAGGCCTTTACAATGAGCAGTTCTTC. Residues: CASTQQGLYNEQFF.

This clone showed up just once. This rearrangement joins TRBV4-2 to TRBJ1-1, with D perhaps matching TRBD1 (6 bases). From germline, CDR1 is LGHNA and CDR2 YNFKEQ. V gave up 8 bases and J gave up 4 bases, with 20 bases separating them. The CDR3 totals 15 residues. The chain's CDR3 is CASGPPTGGSTEAFF. CDR3 DNA sequence: TGTGCCAGCGGGCCCCCGACAGGCGGTAGCACTGAAGCTTTCTTT.